These 9 T cell receptor beta chains originate from one sample sequenced in a study of T-cell memory formation after mild COVID-19. From the 5' RACE reads, TCRdb called clonotypes with MiXCR, one entry per CDR3 protein. The sample includes some 120,000 distinct CDR3 sequences, over 15% of them seen just once. The sample was PBMCs or a T cell subset sorted from them (not recorded which). The receptors here all came from a man younger than 30 who had mild COVID-19 (a few samples of this study predate the infection). Cell type and time point are not known.

This clonotype was seen more than once but under ten times. The gene calls are TRBV6-5 and TRBJ2-4, with a possible D match to TRBD2 (5 bases). The CDR3 is 14 amino acids. Germline V gives CDR1 MNHEY, CDR2 SVGAGI. V lost 6 bases and J 0 bases, leaving 9 bases between the germline ends. CDR3 protein: CASSQAGAKNIQYF. CDR3 DNA: TGTGCCAGCAGCCAGGCGGGAGCCAAAAACATTCAGTACTTC.

In its sample, this clonotype was seen a few times. The genes are TRBV5-4 and TRBJ2-1, with D possibly matching TRBD1 (6 bases). Germline V CDR1 and CDR2: SGHNT, YYREEE (reference sequence). Trimming cost V 2 bases and J 7 bases, with 16 bases left between them. The CDR3 has 15 residues. CDR3 coding DNA: TGTGCCAGCAGCTTCGGGCAGGGGTCGTGGAATGAGCAGTTCTTC. It codes for CASSFGQGSWNEQFF.

The V gene is TRBV6-6, the J gene TRBJ1-2; D gene uncertain. Trimming took 1 base from V and 8 from J, leaving 5 bases between them. CDR1 and CDR2 from the germline V gene are MNHNY and SVGAGI (reference sequence). This CDR3 spans 11 amino acids. The CDR3 sequence is CASSYYGGYTF. Written as DNA, the CDR3 is TGTGCCAGCAGTTACTACGGCGGCTACACCTTC.

There are a few counts of this clonotype. This chain links TRBV7-2 with TRBJ2-3; 9 bases map to TRBD2. V was pared by 3 bases and J by 6 bases, with 7 bases of the junction left unmatched. The CDR3 runs to 15 residues. Per germline, CDR1 SGHTA and CDR2 FQGNSA. The CDR3, as DNA: TGTGCCAGCAGCTTTATAGCGGGGGCCGGGGATACGCAGTATTTT. Translated: CASSFIAGAGDTQYF.

This clonotype showed up many times. The J gene is TRBJ1-2, the V gene TRBV6-5; D might be TRBD1 (5 bases). The CDR3 loop spans 14 amino acids. Germline assignment: CDR1 MNHEY and CDR2 SVGAGI. Trimming shortened V by 5 bases and J by 8 bases, and 18 bases separated the two germline ends. CDR3 sequence reads: CASSQPPGEGGYTF. CDR3 coding DNA: TGTGCCAGCAGTCAACCCCCCGGGGAGGGGGGCTACACCTTC.

This clonotype was recorded at least ten times. The gene calls are TRBV28 and TRBJ1-4; TRBD1 might be the D (5 bases). Trimming stripped 4 bases from V and 0 bases from J, with 9 bases between. From germline, CDR1 is MDHEN and CDR2 SYDVKM. The length of the CDR3 is 15 residues. CDR3: CASSSRDATNEKLFF. CDR3 DNA sequence: TGTGCCAGCAGTTCAAGGGACGCAACTAATGAAAAACTGTTTTTT.

The chain carries TRBV7-2 and TRBJ2-5, with 7 bases lining up with TRBD2. The CDR3 sequence is 16 residues long. Germline V CDR1 and CDR2: SGHTA, FQGNSA. V gave up 2 bases and J gave up 1 base; unmatched junction bases: 7. For the CDR3, the DNA is TGTGCCAGCAGCTTAAATCGTCCTAGCGGCCAAGAGACCCAGTACTTC. Amino acid sequence: CASSLNRPSGQETQYF. The full variable domain, completed using reference TRBV7-2 and TRBJ2-5, is GAGVSQSPSNKVTEKGKDVELRCDPISGHTALYWYRQSLGQGLEFLIYFQGNSAPDKSGLPSDRFSAERTGGSVSTLTIQRTQQEDSAVYLCASSLNRPSGQETQYFGPGTRLLVL.

This clonotype was recorded at least ten times. The chain is built from TRBV25-1 and TRBJ1-1; D is uncertain. CDR3 length: 12 amino acids. Germline lookup yields CDR1 MGHDK and CDR2 SYGVNS. Trimming cost V 3 bases and J 1 base, with 3 bases left between them. In nucleotides, the CDR3 is TGTGCCAGCAGTGAGCCGAACACTGAAGCTTTCTTT. Its protein product is CASSEPNTEAFF.

CDR3 in amino acids: CASRSPGGGSYNEQFF. CDR3 sequence (DNA): TGTGCCAGCAGATCCCCGGGGGGGGGCTCCTACAATGAGCAGTTCTTC. The rearrangement uses TRBV7-2 and TRBJ2-1; 8 bases map to TRBD2. CDR1 and CDR2 (germline): SGHTA, FQGNSA. V was pared by 6 bases and J by 0 bases, with 7 bases of the junction left unmatched. The CDR3 spans 16 residues.